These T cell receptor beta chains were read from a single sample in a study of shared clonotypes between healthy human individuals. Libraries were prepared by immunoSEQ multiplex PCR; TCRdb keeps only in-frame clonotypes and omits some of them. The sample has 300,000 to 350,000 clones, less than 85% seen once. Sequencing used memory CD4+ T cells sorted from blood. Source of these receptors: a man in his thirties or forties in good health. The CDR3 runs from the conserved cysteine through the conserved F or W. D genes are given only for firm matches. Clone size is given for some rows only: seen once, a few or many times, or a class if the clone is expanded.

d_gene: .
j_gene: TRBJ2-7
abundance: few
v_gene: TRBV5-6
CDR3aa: CASSLYAAYEQYF
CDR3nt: TGTGCCAGCAGCTTGTACGCAGCCTACGAGCAGTACTTC

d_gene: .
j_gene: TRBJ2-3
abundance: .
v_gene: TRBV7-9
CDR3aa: CASSGRVSTDTQYF
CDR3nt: TGTGCCAGCAGTGGGCGGGTTAGCACAGATACGCAGTATTTT

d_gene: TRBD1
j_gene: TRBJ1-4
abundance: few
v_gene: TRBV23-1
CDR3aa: CASKPRQGLSTNEKLFF
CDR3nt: TGCGCCAGCAAGCCCCGACAGGGGTTGTCGACTAATGAAAAACTGTTTTTT

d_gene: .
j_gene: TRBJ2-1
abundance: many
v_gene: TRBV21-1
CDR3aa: CASSISRGDEQFF
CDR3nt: TGTGCCAGCAGCATCTCCAGGGGAGATGAGCAGTTCTTC

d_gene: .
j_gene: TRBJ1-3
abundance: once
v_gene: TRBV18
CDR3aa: CASSGSAGNTIYF
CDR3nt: TGTGCCAGCTCAGGGTCGGCTGGAAACACCATATATTTT

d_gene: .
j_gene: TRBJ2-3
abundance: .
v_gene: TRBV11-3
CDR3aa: CASSPGGEDTQYF
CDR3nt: TGTGCCAGCAGCCCCGGGGGTGAGGATACGCAGTATTTT

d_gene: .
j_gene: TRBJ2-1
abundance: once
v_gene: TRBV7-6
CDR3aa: CASSLEVAGSSYNEQFF
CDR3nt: TGTGCCAGCAGCTTAGAGGTGGCGGGAAGCTCCTACAATGAGCAGTTCTTC

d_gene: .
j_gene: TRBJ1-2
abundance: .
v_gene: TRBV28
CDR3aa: CASWEGEGYTF
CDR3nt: TGTGCCAGCTGGGAGGGGGAGGGCTACACCTTC

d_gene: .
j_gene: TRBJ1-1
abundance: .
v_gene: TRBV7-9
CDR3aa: CASSSLRIGGFTEAFF
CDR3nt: TGTGCCAGCAGCTCCCTTAGGATAGGGGGGTTCACTGAAGCTTTCTTT

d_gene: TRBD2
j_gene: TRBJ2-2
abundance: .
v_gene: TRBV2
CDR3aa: CASTTLGLAGGVGELFF
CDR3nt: TGTGCCAGCACCACCTTGGGACTAGCGGGAGGGGTCGGGGAGCTGTTTTTT

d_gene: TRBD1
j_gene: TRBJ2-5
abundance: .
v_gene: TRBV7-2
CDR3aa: CASSRGQQETQYF
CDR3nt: TGTGCCAGCAGCAGGGGACAGCAAGAGACCCAGTACTTC

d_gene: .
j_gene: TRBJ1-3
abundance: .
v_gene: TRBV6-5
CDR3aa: CASRDTGGNTIYF
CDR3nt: TGTGCCAGCAGGGATACAGGGGGAAACACCATATATTTT

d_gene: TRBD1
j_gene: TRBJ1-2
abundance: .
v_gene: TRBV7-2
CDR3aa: CASSLQGAGYTF
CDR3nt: TGTGCCAGCAGCTTACAGGGGGCTGGCTACACCTTC

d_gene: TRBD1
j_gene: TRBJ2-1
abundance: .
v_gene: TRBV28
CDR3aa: CASRGTAFGNEQFF
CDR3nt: TGTGCCAGCAGAGGGACAGCATTTGGCAATGAGCAGTTCTTC

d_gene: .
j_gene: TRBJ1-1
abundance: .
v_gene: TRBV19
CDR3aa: CASSIDPGAQPEAFF
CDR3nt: TGTGCCAGTAGTATAGATCCGGGGGCGCAGCCTGAAGCTTTCTTT

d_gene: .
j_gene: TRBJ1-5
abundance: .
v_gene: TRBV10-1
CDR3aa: CASSDGPNQPQHF
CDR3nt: TGCGCCAGCAGTGACGGTCCCAATCAGCCCCAGCATTTT

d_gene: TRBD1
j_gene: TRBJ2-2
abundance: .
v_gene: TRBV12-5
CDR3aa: CASGLVSGTGINTGELFF
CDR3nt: TGTGCTAGTGGTTTGGTATCAGGGACAGGGATTAACACCGGGGAGCTGTTTTTT

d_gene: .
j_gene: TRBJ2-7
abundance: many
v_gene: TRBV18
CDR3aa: CASSPTRTGDYEQYF
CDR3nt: TGTGCCAGCTCACCTACCCGGACTGGCGACTACGAGCAGTACTTC

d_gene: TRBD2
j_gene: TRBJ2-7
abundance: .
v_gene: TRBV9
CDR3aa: CASSVSGGSYEQYF
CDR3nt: TGTGCCAGCAGCGTAAGCGGGGGCAGCTACGAGCAGTACTTC

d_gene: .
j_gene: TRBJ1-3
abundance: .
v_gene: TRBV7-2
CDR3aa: CASSLAGEGNTIYF
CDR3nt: TGTGCCAGCAGCTTGGCAGGTGAAGGAAACACCATATATTTT

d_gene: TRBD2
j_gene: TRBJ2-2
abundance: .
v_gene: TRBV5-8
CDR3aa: CASSLGLAGFTGELFF
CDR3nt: TGTGCCAGCAGCTTGGGGCTAGCGGGGTTCACCGGGGAGCTGTTTTTT

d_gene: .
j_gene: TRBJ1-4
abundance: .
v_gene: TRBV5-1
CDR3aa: CASRRVGLANEKLFF
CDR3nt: TGCGCCAGCAGGAGGGTTGGGCTAGCTAATGAAAAACTGTTTTTT

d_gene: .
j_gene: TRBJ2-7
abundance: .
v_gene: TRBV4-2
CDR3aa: CASSLEGGISYEQYF
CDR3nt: TGTGCCAGCAGCCTGGAGGGGGGAATCAGCTACGAGCAGTACTTC

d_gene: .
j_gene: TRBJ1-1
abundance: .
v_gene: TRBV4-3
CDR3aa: CASSQDETTEAFF
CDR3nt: TGCGCCAGCAGCCAAGATGAGACCACTGAAGCTTTCTTT

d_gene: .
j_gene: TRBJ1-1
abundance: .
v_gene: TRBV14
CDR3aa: CASSQDSGNTEAFF
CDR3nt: TGTGCCAGCAGCCAAGATTCGGGTAACACTGAAGCTTTCTTT

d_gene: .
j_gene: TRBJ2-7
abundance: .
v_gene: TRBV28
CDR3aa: CASSLSGPVYEQYF
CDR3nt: TGTGCCAGCAGTTTATCGGGGCCCGTCTACGAGCAGTACTTC

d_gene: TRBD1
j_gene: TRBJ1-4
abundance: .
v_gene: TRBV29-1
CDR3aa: CSVTDRAGEKLFF
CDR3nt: TGCAGCGTTACCGACAGGGCGGGAGAAAAACTGTTTTTT

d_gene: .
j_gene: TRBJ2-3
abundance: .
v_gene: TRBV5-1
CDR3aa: CASSLTVSTDTQYF
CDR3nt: TGCGCCAGCAGCTTGACAGTGAGCACAGATACGCAGTATTTT

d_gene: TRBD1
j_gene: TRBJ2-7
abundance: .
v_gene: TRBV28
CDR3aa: CASSPPRDSEQYF
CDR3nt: TGTGCCAGCAGTCCGCCCCGGGACAGCGAGCAGTACTTC

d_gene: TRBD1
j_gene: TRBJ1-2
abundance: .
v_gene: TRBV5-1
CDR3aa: CASSLGQGANYGYTF
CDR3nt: TGCGCCAGCAGCTTGGGGCAGGGGGCTAACTATGGCTACACCTTC

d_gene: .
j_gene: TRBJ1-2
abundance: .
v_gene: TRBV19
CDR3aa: CASSIRPGVGYTF
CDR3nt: TGTGCCAGTAGCATACGGCCAGGGGTCGGCTACACCTTC

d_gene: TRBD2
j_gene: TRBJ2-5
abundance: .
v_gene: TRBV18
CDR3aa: CASSPVAGVGLQETQYF
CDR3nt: TGTGCCAGCTCACCAGTGGCGGGAGTGGGATTACAAGAGACCCAGTACTTC

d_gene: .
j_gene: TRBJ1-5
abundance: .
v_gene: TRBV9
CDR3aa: CASSHRDSNQPQHF
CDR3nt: TGTGCCAGCAGCCACAGGGATAGCAATCAGCCCCAGCATTTT

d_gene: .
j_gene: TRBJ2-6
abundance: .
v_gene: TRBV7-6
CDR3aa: CASSPPHGALSGANVLTF
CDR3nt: TGTGCCAGCAGCCCCCCCCACGGGGCACTCTCTGGGGCCAACGTCCTGACTTTC

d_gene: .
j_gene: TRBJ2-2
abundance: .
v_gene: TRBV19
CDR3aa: CASSTPYIGELFF
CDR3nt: TGTGCCAGTAGTACCCCCTATATCGGGGAGCTGTTTTTT

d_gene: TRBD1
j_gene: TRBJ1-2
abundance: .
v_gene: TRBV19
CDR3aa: CASSSRDRDYGGYTF
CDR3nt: TGTGCCAGTAGTTCCCGGGACAGGGATTATGGAGGCTACACCTTC

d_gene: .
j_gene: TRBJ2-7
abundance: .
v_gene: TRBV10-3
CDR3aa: CAISETVGGSYEQYF
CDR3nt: TGTGCCATCAGTGAGACAGTCGGGGGATCCTACGAGCAGTACTTC

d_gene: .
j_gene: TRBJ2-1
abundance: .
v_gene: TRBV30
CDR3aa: CARRGDSYNEQFF
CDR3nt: TGTGCCCGTCGTGGGGATTCGTACAATGAGCAGTTCTTC

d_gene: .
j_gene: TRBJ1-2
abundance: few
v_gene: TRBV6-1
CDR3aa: CASSGQNSLTSANYGYTF
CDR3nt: TGTGCCAGCAGTGGCCAGAACTCCTTAACCTCAGCTAACTATGGCTACACCTTC

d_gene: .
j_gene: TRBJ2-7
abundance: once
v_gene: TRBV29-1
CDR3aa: CSARDGSSYEQYF
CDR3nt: TGCAGCGCTAGGGACGGATCCTCCTACGAGCAGTACTTC

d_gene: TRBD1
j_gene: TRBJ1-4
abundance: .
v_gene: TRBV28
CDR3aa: CASSNQGATNEKLFF
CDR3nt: TGTGCCAGCAGCAATCAGGGGGCGACTAATGAAAAACTGTTTTTT

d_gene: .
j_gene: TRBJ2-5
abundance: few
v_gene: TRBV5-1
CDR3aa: CASSLGAAQETQYF
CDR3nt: TGCGCCAGCAGCTTGGGGGCAGCTCAAGAGACCCAGTACTTC

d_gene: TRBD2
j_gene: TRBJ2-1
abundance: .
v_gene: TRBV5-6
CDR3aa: CASSFGLAPSSYNEQFF
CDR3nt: TGTGCCAGCAGCTTTGGACTAGCGCCCAGCTCCTACAATGAGCAGTTCTTC